The rows below give T cell receptor beta chains drawn from one sample of a study of blood T cells in healthy people across ages. TCRdb ran MiXCR on the 5' RACE reads and lists one entry per CDR3 protein. The table lists roughly 1,300,000 distinct CDR3 sequences, roughly 59% of them singletons, with 6.5% to 8% in the top ten. The sequenced sample consisted of blood. Receptors were obtained from a man aged 18 to 30 in good health. The CDR3 runs from the conserved cysteine through the conserved F or W. A D gene is named only where the DNA matches it firmly. A clone size is listed for some rows: how often the clone was seen (once, few, many), or a class if it is expanded.

>.|TRBV20-1|.|TRBJ1-5
CSADRHGIDQPQHF
TGCAGTGCTGACCGACACGGTATAGATCAGCCCCAGCATTTT
>.|TRBV4-2|.|TRBJ1-6
CASSRNDRDNSPLHF
TGTGCCAGCAGCCGAAACGACAGAGATAATTCACCCCTCCACTTT
>.|TRBV7-7|.|TRBJ1-6
CASSLEVGSPLHF
TGTGCCAGCAGCTTAGAAGTGGGATCACCCCTCCACTTT
>.|TRBV4-3|.|TRBJ1-1
CASSQDLSGGDTEAFF
TGCGCCAGCAGCCAAGATCTCTCGGGGGGAGACACTGAAGCTTTCTTT
>.|TRBV4-3|TRBD2|TRBJ2-7
CASSQAGGGYEQYF
TGCGCCAGCAGCCAAGCGGGGGGAGGCTACGAGCAGTACTTC
>.|TRBV20-1|.|TRBJ2-5
CSASASGRGETQYF
TGCAGTGCTTCAGCCTCAGGGCGGGGAGAGACCCAGTACTTC
>.|TRBV5-6|TRBD2|TRBJ2-2
CASSLLRELTGELFF
TGTGCCAGCAGCTTGTTGCGGGAGCTTACCGGGGAGCTGTTTTTT
>many|TRBV2|.|TRBJ2-7
CASSGQTYEQYF
TGTGCCAGCAGTGGACAGACCTACGAGCAGTACTTC
>.|TRBV4-2|TRBD2|TRBJ2-2
CASSQDAGLAGELFF
TGTGCCAGCAGCCAAGACGCGGGACTAGCTGGGGAGCTGTTTTTT
>.|TRBV10-3|.|TRBJ2-4
CAISELGLRETKNIQYF
TGTGCCATCAGTGAGCTGGGACTCCGGGAGACAAAAAACATTCAGTACTTC
>.|TRBV2|TRBD2|TRBJ2-7
CASSRRAGDSYEQYF
TGTGCCAGCAGTCGGAGAGCGGGGGACTCCTACGAGCAGTACTTC
>few|TRBV4-1|TRBD2|TRBJ2-1
CASSQDLASGGNEQFF
TGCGCCAGCAGCCAAGATTTGGCTAGCGGGGGCAATGAGCAGTTCTTC
>few|TRBV28|.|TRBJ2-1
CASSLMETQFF
TGTGCCAGCAGTTTAATGGAGACCCAGTTCTTC
>.|TRBV5-1|.|TRBJ2-1
CASSLAWGPGNEQFF
TGCGCCAGCAGCTTGGCCTGGGGGCCTGGCAATGAGCAGTTCTTC
>.|TRBV6-1|.|TRBJ1-2
CASSLDSTPAAKGDGYTF
TGTGCCAGCAGCCTCGACTCGACCCCAGCGGCCAAGGGGGATGGCTACACCTTC
>few|TRBV7-9|.|TRBJ2-7
CASSLEPFYEQYF
TGTGCCAGCAGCTTAGAACCATTCTACGAGCAGTACTTC
>.|TRBV20-1|.|TRBJ1-5
CSARAGTQPQHF
TGCAGTGCTAGAGCAGGGACTCAGCCCCAGCATTTT
>.|TRBV7-8|TRBD1|TRBJ2-7
CASSLGQGVGYEQYF
TGTGCCAGCAGCTTGGGACAGGGAGTGGGATACGAGCAGTACTTC
>few|TRBV6-5|TRBD2|TRBJ2-1
CARTSGSPNEQFF
TGTGCCAGGACTAGCGGGTCACCCAATGAGCAGTTCTTC
>many|TRBV6-1|.|TRBJ2-7
CASSEAPEGPYEQYF
TGTGCCAGCAGTGAAGCGCCAGAGGGTCCCTACGAGCAGTACTTC
>many|TRBV4-1|TRBD1|TRBJ2-7
CASSPPQGAYEQYF
TGCGCCAGCAGCCCCCCACAGGGGGCCTACGAGCAGTACTTC
>few|TRBV15|TRBD1|TRBJ1-4
CATSRGTGGNEKLFF
TGTGCCACCAGCAGAGGGACAGGCGGGAATGAAAAACTGTTTTTT
>.|TRBV3-1|.|TRBJ2-2
CASSHTGHTGELFF
TGTGCCAGCAGCCACACAGGGCACACCGGGGAGCTGTTTTTT
>.|TRBV7-2|TRBD1|TRBJ2-1
CASSYADRGHNEQFF
TGTGCCAGCAGCTACGCCGACAGGGGCCACAATGAGCAGTTCTTC
>few|TRBV7-2|.|TRBJ2-1
CASSHTEAEQFF
TGTGCCAGCAGCCACACCGAGGCGGAGCAGTTCTTC
>.|TRBV7-2|TRBD2|TRBJ2-3
CASSRTSGAPDTQYF
TGTGCCAGCAGCAGAACTAGCGGGGCCCCAGATACGCAGTATTTT
>.|TRBV5-1|.|TRBJ2-7
CASSSSDPPAYEQYF
TGCGCCAGCAGCTCGTCTGACCCCCCTGCCTACGAGCAGTACTTC
>.|TRBV10-3|TRBD1|TRBJ2-2
CAIKKTGGNGELFF
TGTGCCATCAAGAAGACAGGGGGCAACGGGGAGCTGTTTTTT
>.|TRBV7-9|.|TRBJ2-3
CASSSDSSLGDTQYF
TGTGCCAGCAGCTCGGACTCCTCGTTGGGAGATACGCAGTATTTT
>few|TRBV7-9|.|TRBJ1-2
CASSPSGATYGYTF
TGTGCCAGCAGCCCCAGTGGAGCCACCTATGGCTACACCTTC
>.|TRBV4-1|.|TRBJ2-7
CASSQDAANYEQYF
TGCGCCAGCAGCCAAGATGCAGCTAACTACGAGCAGTACTTC
>.|TRBV4-1|.|TRBJ2-1
CASSQDLLEGEQFF
TGCGCCAGCAGCCAAGACCTCCTCGAAGGTGAGCAGTTCTTC
>.|TRBV29-1|.|TRBJ2-5
CSTSGPQETQYF
TGCAGCACAAGCGGACCCCAAGAGACCCAGTACTTC
>.|TRBV9|TRBD1|TRBJ2-7
CASSGTGYPYEQYF
TGTGCCAGCAGCGGGACAGGTTATCCCTACGAGCAGTACTTC
>.|TRBV20-1|TRBD2|TRBJ2-7
CSAPEVAGNEQYF
TGCAGTGCCCCAGAGGTAGCGGGAAATGAGCAGTACTTC
>.|TRBV10-3|.|TRBJ2-1
CASRGGAESRNEQFF
TGTGCCAGCCGGGGTGGGGCCGAGAGCCGCAATGAGCAGTTCTTC
>.|TRBV14|.|TRBJ2-1
CASSQDAGARQFF
TGTGCCAGCAGCCAAGATGCGGGGGCAAGGCAGTTCTTC
>few|TRBV12-3/TRBV12-4|.|TRBJ1-4
CASSLVPNEKLFF
TGTGCCAGCAGTTTGGTTCCTAATGAAAAACTGTTTTTT
>.|TRBV12-3/TRBV12-4|TRBD1|TRBJ2-5
CASSWPGQNQETQYF
TGTGCCAGCAGTTGGCCGGGACAGAACCAAGAGACCCAGTACTTC
>.|TRBV29-1|.|TRBJ2-5
CSVGGSGETQYF
TGCAGCGTTGGTGGCAGCGGGGAGACCCAGTACTTC
>.|TRBV4-3|.|TRBJ2-3
CASSQVRIDTDTQYF
TGCGCCAGCAGCCAAGTCAGGATTGACACAGATACGCAGTATTTT
>.|TRBV3-1|.|TRBJ2-7
CASSQGYGPGLTYEQYF
TGTGCCAGCAGCCAAGGGTACGGGCCGGGACTCACCTACGAGCAGTACTTC
>.|TRBV5-6|.|TRBJ2-1
CASSYPTRLNEQFF
TGTGCCAGCAGCTACCCTACTAGATTGAATGAGCAGTTCTTC
>few|TRBV13|.|TRBJ1-4
CASSDDRRSEKLFF
TGTGCCAGCAGCGACGACAGGAGGTCCGAAAAACTGTTTTTT
>few|TRBV12-3/TRBV12-4|TRBD1|TRBJ1-1
CASSLSNRGGTEAFF
TGTGCCAGCAGTTTGTCAAACAGGGGAGGCACTGAAGCTTTCTTT
>few|TRBV5-4|.|TRBJ1-1
CASSGLWGVNTEAFF
TGTGCCAGCAGCGGGTTATGGGGAGTGAACACTGAAGCTTTCTTT
>.|TRBV12-1|.|TRBJ2-7
CASSPVGLLPYEQYF
TGTGCCAGCAGCCCCGTTGGACTCCTACCTTACGAGCAGTACTTC
>.|TRBV21-1|.|TRBJ2-3
CASSKAGTGDTDTQYF
TGTGCCAGCAGCAAAGCTGGGACAGGGGACACAGATACGCAGTATTTT
>.|TRBV4-3|.|TRBJ2-5
CASSPWLEFSLTYNEQYF
TGCGCCAGCAGCCCCTGGCTGGAGTTCTCCCTGACTTACAATGAGCAGTACTTC
>.|TRBV15|TRBD2|TRBJ2-1
CATSRDQGTSGADEQFF
TGTGCCACCAGCAGAGATCAAGGGACTAGCGGGGCGGATGAGCAGTTCTTC
>.|TRBV7-8|.|TRBJ1-2
CASSPGGGFISYGYTF
TGTGCCAGCAGCCCCGGCGGGGGGTTTATCAGCTATGGCTACACCTTC
>.|TRBV30|.|TRBJ1-1
CAWSGQLNTEAFF
TGTGCCTGGAGTGGGCAGTTGAACACTGAAGCTTTCTTT
>few|TRBV29-1|TRBD1|TRBJ2-1
CSVGTGDEQFF
TGCAGCGTTGGGACAGGGGATGAGCAGTTCTTC
>many|TRBV6-1|.|TRBJ2-6
CASSAGDSGANVLTF
TGTGCCAGCAGTGCAGGGGACTCTGGGGCCAACGTCCTGACTTTC